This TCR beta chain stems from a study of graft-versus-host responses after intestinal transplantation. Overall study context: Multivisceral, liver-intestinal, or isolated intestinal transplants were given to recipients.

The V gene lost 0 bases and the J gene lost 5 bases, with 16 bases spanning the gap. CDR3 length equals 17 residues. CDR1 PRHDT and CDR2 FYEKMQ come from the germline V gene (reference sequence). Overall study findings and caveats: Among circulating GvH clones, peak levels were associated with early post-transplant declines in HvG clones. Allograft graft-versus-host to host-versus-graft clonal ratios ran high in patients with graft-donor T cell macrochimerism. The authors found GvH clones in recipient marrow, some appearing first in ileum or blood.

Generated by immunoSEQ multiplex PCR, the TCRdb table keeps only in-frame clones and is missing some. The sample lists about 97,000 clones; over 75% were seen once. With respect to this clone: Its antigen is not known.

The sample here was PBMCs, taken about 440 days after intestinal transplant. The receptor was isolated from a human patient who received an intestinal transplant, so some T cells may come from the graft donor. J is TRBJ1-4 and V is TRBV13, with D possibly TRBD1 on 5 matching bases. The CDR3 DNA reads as TGTGCCAGCAGCTTAGGCGTGGGCGCAGGGCCGAATGAAAAACTGTTTTTT. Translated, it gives CASSLGVGAGPNEKLFF.